The 21 T cell receptor beta chains listed next were all sequenced from one sample in a study of beta chain features in type 1 diabetes. Reverse transcribing all isolated RNA meant expressed TCRB transcripts were sequenced. TCRdb's copy holds only in-frame clones and misses some; the assay was immunoSEQ multiplex PCR. The data show some 250,000 clones, about 26% seen once. Sequences were obtained from central memory CD4+ T cells from blood. These receptors were collected from a man in his thirties or forties in good health.

The chain carries TRBV30 and TRBJ2-5; 9 nucleotides line up with TRBD1. This CDR3 spans 14 amino acids. Germline CDR1 GTSNPN, CDR2 SVGIG (reference sequence). The V gene end was trimmed by 4 bases and the J gene end by 1 base; junction bases not matched to a gene: 4. CDR3 in amino acids: CAWIRTGVQETQYF. In nucleotides, the CDR3 is TGTGCCTGGATAAGGACAGGGGTCCAAGAGACCCAGTACTTC.

In this sample, this clone turned up once. The V gene is TRBV30, the J gene TRBJ2-7, with D maybe TRBD2 (5 bases). Trimming took 0 bases from V and 4 from J, leaving 16 bases between them. Germline V CDR1 and CDR2: GTSNPN, SVGIG (reference sequence). This CDR3 has 15 residues. The CDR3 here is CAWSVGGAALYEQYF. Written as DNA, the CDR3 is TGTGCCTGGAGTGTAGGAGGAGCGGCTTTATACGAGCAGTACTTC.

This clone was counted ten times or more. The genes are TRBV18 and TRBJ2-4; TRBD1 might be the D (5 bases). This CDR3 has 19 residues. The V end lost 0 bases, the J end lost 0 bases, and 18 bases lay between the germline ends. Germline V lookup: CDR1 KGHSH, CDR2 LQKENI. CDR3 sequence reads: CASSPPMQGPGIAKNIQYF. The CDR3 nucleotides are TGTGCCAGCTCACCACCCATGCAGGGTCCAGGAATAGCCAAAAACATTCAGTACTTC.

This clone was counted a few times. The chain combines TRBV14 with TRBJ2-5; D is perhaps TRBD1 (5 bases). V lost 6 bases to trimming and J lost 4 bases, with 27 bases between them. This CDR3 has 18 amino acids. The germline gives CDR1 SGHDN, CDR2 FVKESK. In nucleotides, the CDR3 is TGTGCCAGCAGGCGAGTTTGGATGGGGCAAAAGAGTCCAGAGACCCAGTACTTC. Translation: CASRRVWMGQKSPETQYF. Using reference TRBV14 and TRBJ2-5 for the parts outside the CDR3, the full variable domain is EAGVTQFPSHSVIEKGQTVTLRCDPISGHDNLYWYRRVMGKEIKFLLHFVKESKQDESGMPNNRFLAERTGGTYSTLKVQPAELEDSGVYFCASRRVWMGQKSPETQYFGPGTRLLVL.

Comment on this clone: It may be a read error: a sequence one base away is much more abundant. The rearrangement joins TRBV30 to TRBJ2-1; D gene unclear. This CDR3 has 11 amino acids. V dropped 2 bases and J dropped 4 bases, with 3 bases sitting between them. Germline CDR1 GTSNPN, CDR2 SVGIG (reference sequence). CDR3 DNA: TGTGCCTGGAGTTGGTACAATGAGCAGTTCTTC. Protein product: CAWSWYNEQFF.

The genes are TRBV4-2 and TRBJ2-5; D is perhaps TRBD1 or TRBD2 (5 bases each). Per germline, CDR1 LGHNA and CDR2 YNFKEQ. Trimming removed 5 bases at V and 2 bases at J, with 12 bases between. The length of the CDR3 is 14 residues. Here the CDR3 reads CASSTGTEQETQYF. The CDR3, as DNA: TGTGCCAGCAGCACCGGGACCGAGCAAGAGACCCAGTACTTC.

This clone was picked up many times. The sample holds other DNA sequences that translate to the same CDR3. This rearrangement joins TRBV30 to TRBJ2-5, with D unresolved. CDR1 is GTSNPN and CDR2 is SVGIG in the germline V gene (reference sequence). The V end lost 2 bases, the J end lost 5 bases, and 18 bases lay between the germline ends. The CDR3 consists of 15 residues. The DNA for the CDR3 is TGTGCCTGGAGTCCTGTGGGTGGGCTAGGGGAGACCCAGTACTTC. It translates to CAWSPVGGLGETQYF.

V and J are TRBV5-6 and TRBJ2-1; TRBD1 matches 8 bases. The germline V gene encodes CDR1 SGHDT and CDR2 YYEEEE. With 4 bases clipped from V and 4 bases from J, the junction kept 7 bases outside the gene matches. This CDR3 spans 15 amino acids. The CDR3 DNA reads TGTGCCAGCAGCCCAGGACAGGGATATTACAATGAGCAGTTCTTC. This translates into CASSPGQGYYNEQFF.

The V gene is TRBV15, the J gene TRBJ2-4; TRBD1 is a possible D gene (5 bases). Trimming took 0 bases from V and 5 from J, leaving 17 bases between them. This CDR3 spans 17 amino acids. In germline, CDR1 is LNHNV, CDR2 YYDKDF (reference sequence). CDR3 protein: CATSRDWGRQGENIQYF. The DNA for the CDR3 is TGTGCCACCAGCAGAGATTGGGGCCGCCAGGGCGAAAACATTCAGTACTTC.

This sequence joins TRBV7-2 and TRBJ2-1; D gene ambiguous. CDR1 and CDR2 from the germline V gene are SGHTA and FQGNSA. CDR3 size: 15 residues. Between the trimmed V and J ends, which lost 1 base and 2 bases, there was a span of 9 bases. The CDR3: CASSLEQNTYNEQFF. The CDR3 DNA sequence: TGTGCCAGCAGCTTAGAACAGAACACCTACAATGAGCAGTTCTTC.

Notes on this clone: Other DNA sequences in the sample encode the same CDR3. The rearrangement joins TRBV5-1 to TRBJ2-7; D not resolved. The CDR3 extends over 11 amino acids. Germline lookup yields CDR1 SGHRS and CDR2 YFSETQ. V gave up 0 bases and J gave up 7 bases, with 5 bases separating them. The CDR3 loop is CASSLEAEQYF. The CDR3, as DNA: TGCGCCAGCAGCTTGGAGGCTGAGCAGTACTTC.

This chain links TRBV6-1 with TRBJ2-5, with 7 bases aligning to TRBD1. This CDR3 spans 15 amino acids. Germline CDR1 reads MNHNS; CDR2 reads SASEGT. The J segment lost 4 bases and the V segment lost 3 bases, leaving 8 bases of the junction unmatched. The CDR3 nucleotides are TGTGCCAGCAGTGATTTGAGGGGGCAGGGAGAGACCCAGTACTTC. Translation: CASSDLRGQGETQYF.

The chain links TRBV29-1 to TRBJ2-5; D may be TRBD2 (6 bases). CDR1 is SQVTM, CDR2 ANQGSEA, per germline. The CDR3 extends over 13 amino acids. The V end lost 4 bases, the J end lost 5 bases, and 14 bases lay between the germline ends. This chain's CDR3 is CSVGFGGAETQYF. For the CDR3, the DNA is TGCAGCGTTGGCTTCGGCGGGGCGGAGACCCAGTACTTC.

This clone appeared many times. This rearrangement joins TRBV27 to TRBJ2-3; D is unresolved. V shed 6 bases and J shed 4 bases, with 17 bases lying between them. Per germline, CDR1 MNHEY and CDR2 SMNVEV (reference sequence). This CDR3 contains 15 residues. CDR3 in amino acids: CASRSLEELADTQYF. For the CDR3, the DNA is TGTGCCAGCAGAAGTTTAGAAGAGCTCGCAGATACGCAGTATTTT.

The chain couples TRBV29-1 to TRBJ2-1; D might be TRBD2 (6 bases). The CDR3 is 13 amino acids. From germline, CDR1 is SQVTM and CDR2 ANQGSEA. The ends were cut back, 4 bases at V and 4 bases at J, with 11 bases in the middle. CDR3: CSVVEGGYNEQFF. CDR3 sequence (DNA): TGCAGCGTTGTGGAGGGTGGTTACAATGAGCAGTTCTTC.

V gene TRBV6-5 combines with J gene TRBJ2-5; the D gene is possibly TRBD1 (9 bases). The J call is doubtful: the DNA matches TRBJ2-7 better. Germline CDR1 MNHEY, CDR2 SVGAGI. The CDR3 consists of 15 residues. The CDR3 coding sequence is TGTGCCACACAGGGGGCAACGGGACTAGTCGACGAGCAGTACTTC. This codes for CATQGATGLVDEQYF.

The rearrangement uses TRBV4-3 and TRBJ2-7; 9 nucleotides align to TRBD2. CDR1 LGHNA and CDR2 YSLEER come from the germline V gene. V lost 0 bases to trimming and J lost 8 bases; unmatched junction nucleotides: 8. The CDR3 runs to 15 residues. Written as DNA, the CDR3 is TGCGCCAGCAGCCAAGATTTAGCGGGAGATCTCAAGCAGTACTTC. This sequence encodes CASSQDLAGDLKQYF.

This clone was seen more than once but under ten times. The V and J genes are TRBV7-2 and TRBJ2-1; the match to TRBD1 covers 8 bases. The CDR3 covers 15 residues. Germline lookup yields CDR1 SGHTA and CDR2 FQGNSA. Trimming at V came to 8 bases and at J to 4 bases, leaving 10 bases not matched to a gene. Here the CDR3 reads CASCQQGGRYNEQFF. The DNA for the CDR3 is TGTGCCAGCTGCCAACAGGGGGGACGGTACAATGAGCAGTTCTTC.

The chain has TRBV30 and TRBJ2-5, with TRBD2 identical over 14 bases. The CDR3 loop spans 18 amino acids. The germline V gene encodes CDR1 GTSNPN and CDR2 SVGIG (reference sequence). V trimming: 4 bases; J trimming: 5 bases; junction bases outside the gene matches: 15. The CDR3 DNA sequence: TGTGCCTGGATAGGGGGAGCGAGACTAGCGGGAGGGCCGGAGACCCAGTACTTC. This gives the protein CAWIGGARLAGGPETQYF.

Here the CDR3 DNA reads TGTGCCAGCGGGGCCGGGACAGGGACCGCAGATACGCAGTATTTT. Its protein is CASGAGTGTADTQYF. The gene calls are TRBV7-2 and TRBJ2-3, with 9 bases that match TRBD1. Germline values: CDR1 SGHTA, CDR2 FQGNSA. The CDR3 has 15 residues. Trimming removed 8 bases from V and 4 bases from J; junction bases left unmatched: 10. The variable domain in full, completed from reference TRBV7-2 and TRBJ2-3, reads GAGVSQSPSNKVTEKGKDVELRCDPISGHTALYWYRQSLGQGLEFLIYFQGNSAPDKSGLPSDRFSAERTGGSVSTLTIQRTQQEDSAVYLCASGAGTGTADTQYFGPGTRLTVL.

For this clone: The junction differs from germline at one of its ends, possibly a read error. The chain has TRBV5-4 and TRBJ2-1; the D gene is possibly TRBD2 (6 bases). Germline CDR1 and CDR2: SGHNT and YYREEE (reference sequence). The CDR3 spans 13 residues. The CDR3 sequence: CASSQEGGNEQFF. CDR3 nucleotide sequence: TGCGCCAGCAGCCAAGAAGGAGGGAATGAGCAGTTCTTC.